The 21 T cell receptor beta chains given below trace back to one sample, sequenced in a study of early T cells in non-severe SARS-CoV-2 infection. Using its own MiXCR run on the 5' RACE reads, TCRdb lists one record per CDR3 protein. The sample has about 38,000 distinct CDR3 sequences; around 4.6% are singletons. Source material: whole blood. The source of these receptors is an adult who was a healthcare worker with PCR-confirmed SARS-CoV-2 infection or an uninfected control (not recorded which).

In this sample, this clonotype turned up many times. The chain couples TRBV10-3 to TRBJ2-3; D is possibly TRBD1 (6 bases). The germline CDR1 and CDR2 sequences are ENHRY and SYGVKD. CDR3 size: 13 residues. The germline V and J ends were trimmed by 10 bases and 4 bases, with 15 bases remaining between them. CDR3 sequence: CATWGKGADTQYF. The CDR3 coding sequence is TGTGCCACCTGGGGGAAGGGGGCAGATACGCAGTATTTT.

This clonotype was counted many times. J is TRBJ1-1 and V is TRBV12-3 or TRBV12-4, with TRBD1 as a possible D gene (5 bases). V lost 5 bases and J lost 4, with 14 bases in between. The CDR3 loop spans 14 amino acids. CDR3 amino acids: CASSVSGIPTEAFF. The CDR3 DNA sequence: TGTGCCAGCAGTGTATCAGGGATCCCCACTGAAGCTTTCTTT.

In this sample, this clonotype turned up many times. The V call is TRBV12-3 or TRBV12-4, the J call TRBJ2-3; 8 nucleotides align to TRBD1. J lost 6 bases, V lost 6 bases, and 11 bases had no gene match. This CDR3 has 15 amino acids. Here the CDR3 reads CASSPDRAVPDTQYF. DNA for the CDR3: TGTGCCAGCAGCCCGGACAGGGCGGTTCCGGATACGCAGTATTTT.

This clonotype was observed at least ten times. This rearrangement joins TRBV27 to TRBJ1-5; D is possibly TRBD1 (5 bases). The CDR3 runs 13 residues. The germline gives CDR1 MNHEY, CDR2 SMNVEV (reference sequence). V lost 2 bases and J lost 7, with 9 bases in between. The CDR3 region is CASSLEGQQPQHF. In DNA form, the CDR3 reads TGTGCCAGCAGTTTAGAGGGGCAACAGCCCCAGCATTTT.

At least ten counts were recorded for this clonotype. The CDR3 DNA sequence: TGTGCTAGTGGCGGTCGGGGAGGGGCCTACAATGAGCAGTTCTTC. This encodes CASGGRGGAYNEQFF. The chain employs TRBV12-5 and TRBJ2-1; 7 bases match TRBD2. Looked up from germline, CDR1 is LGHNT and CDR2 is FRNRAP. This CDR3 has 15 amino acids. The ends lost 6 bases at V and 2 bases at J; junction bases unmatched: 7.

Ten or more counts support this clonotype. The CDR3 nucleotides are TGTGCCTGGAGTCCCCTCAATCAGCCCCAGCATTTT. It specifies CAWSPLNQPQHF. V is TRBV30 and J is TRBJ1-5; D remains ambiguous. Looked up from germline, CDR1 is GTSNPN and CDR2 is SVGIG (reference sequence). Between the trimmed V and J ends, which lost 2 bases and 3 bases, there was a span of 5 bases. The CDR3 has 12 residues.

Worth noting for this clonotype: This clone may be a read error of a much larger clone one base away. The chain carries TRBV19 and TRBJ2-3; D not certain. With 4 bases removed from V and 2 bases from J, the gap between germline ends came to 10 bases. Germline values: CDR1 LNHDA, CDR2 SQIVND (reference sequence). This CDR3 comprises 14 residues. The CDR3 protein is CASSTSAATDTQYF. DNA for the CDR3: TGTGCCAGTAGTACCTCGGCAGCCACAGATACGCAGTATTTT.

This clonotype appeared many times. The chain has TRBV5-5 and TRBJ2-1; D is unresolved. Germline V CDR1 and CDR2: SGHKS, YYEKEE (reference sequence). V lost 3 bases, J lost 6 bases, and 16 bases lay in between. The CDR3 length is 15 residues. The CDR3 protein is CASSSTSLNGNEQFF. The CDR3 DNA reads TGTGCCAGCAGCTCGACAAGCCTTAATGGCAATGAGCAGTTCTTC. The variable domain in full, completed from reference TRBV5-5 and TRBJ2-1, reads DAGVTQSPTHLIKTRGQQVTLRCSPISGHKSVSWYQQVLGQGPQFIFQYYEKEERGRGNFPDRFSARQFPNYSSELNVNALLLGDSALYLCASSSTSLNGNEQFFGPGTRLTVL.

This clonotype appeared many times. The V and J genes are TRBV25-1 and TRBJ1-1; D is unclear. The CDR3 consists of 16 residues. The germline V gene encodes CDR1 MGHDK and CDR2 SYGVNS. V gave up 1 base and J gave up 1 base, with 13 bases separating them. The chain's CDR3 is CASSESGWSRNTEAFF. CDR3 DNA sequence: TGTGCCAGCAGTGAATCTGGGTGGAGCCGGAACACTGAAGCTTTCTTT. Drawing the rest from reference TRBV25-1 and TRBJ1-1, the complete variable domain is EADIYQTPRYLVIGTGKKITLECSQTMGHDKMYWYQQDPGMELHLIHYSYGVNSTEKGDLSSESTVSRIRTEHFPLTLESARPSHTSQYLCASSESGWSRNTEAFFGQGTRLTVV.

This chain links TRBV29-1 with TRBJ2-7; D not certain. The V and J ends lost 6 bases and 4 bases respectively, with 10 bases between them. Germline CDR1 and CDR2: SQVTM and ANQGSEA. This CDR3 region has 11 residues. The CDR3 region is CSVSTAYEQYF. The CDR3 nucleotides read TGCAGCGTCTCTACAGCGTACGAGCAGTACTTC.

This clonotype was seen a few times. The V gene is TRBV4-1, the J gene TRBJ2-5; D might be TRBD1 (6 bases). CDR3 length: 17 residues. Trimming pared 3 bases from V and 5 bases from J, leaving 22 bases between. CDR1 is MGHRA and CDR2 is YSYEKL in the germline V gene. The CDR3 bases are TGCGCCAGCAGCCACGGACCGGGCTTTCCCCAGGGGGAGACCCAGTACTTC. Protein: CASSHGPGFPQGETQYF.

This clonotype appeared many times. V is TRBV4-1 and J is TRBJ1-1, with D hard to call. Deletions cut 4 bases from V and 1 base from J, with 13 bases between. The CDR3 runs to 15 residues. From germline, CDR1 is MGHRA and CDR2 YSYEKL. CDR3 loop: CASSLPGSRNTEAFF. CDR3 nucleotides: TGCGCCAGCAGCCTCCCGGGCAGCAGGAACACTGAAGCTTTCTTT.

This clonotype was counted many times. The V and J genes are TRBV13 and TRBJ1-5; TRBD1 might be the D (5 bases). Looked up from germline, CDR1 is PRHDT and CDR2 is FYEKMQ (reference sequence). CDR3 length: 14 amino acids. V was trimmed by 2 bases and J by 7 bases, leaving 12 bases between them. In DNA, the CDR3 is TGTGCCAGCAGCTTAAAACGGGGGGGACAGCCCCAGCATTTT. This sequence encodes CASSLKRGGQPQHF.

This clonotype was recorded at least ten times. V gene TRBV6-5 combines with J gene TRBJ2-7, with D perhaps TRBD2 (6 bases). The length of the CDR3 is 16 residues. V lost 5 bases, J lost 3 bases, and 20 bases lay in between. Germline assignment: CDR1 MNHEY and CDR2 SVGAGI. CDR3 coding DNA: TGTGCCAGCAGTACCCTTGGGACTCCAAGGGGCTACGAGCAGTACTTC. This gives the protein CASSTLGTPRGYEQYF.

Comments on this clonotype: A clone one base away is much larger, so this may be a read error. This chain joins TRBV10-1 and TRBJ2-7; D is perhaps TRBD2 (7 bases). V lost 5 bases, J lost 3 bases, and 17 bases lay in between. Germline-derived CDR1 and CDR2 are WNHNN and SYGVQD (reference sequence). The CDR3 contains 15 residues. The CDR3 here is CASSTGSGDYYEQYF. CDR3 bases: TGCGCCAGCAGTACCGGGTCAGGGGACTACTACGAGCAGTACTTC.

This clonotype has only a few counts. The rearrangement uses TRBV30 and TRBJ1-1; TRBD1 matches at 7 bases. Per germline, CDR1 GTSNPN and CDR2 SVGIG (reference sequence). This CDR3 region has 13 residues. J lost 2 bases, V lost 5 bases, and 5 bases had no gene match. The CDR3: CAWGGTANTEAFF. CDR3 nucleotides: TGTGCCTGGGGTGGGACAGCAAACACTGAAGCTTTCTTT.

This clonotype was recorded many times. The rearrangement links TRBV12-5 to TRBJ2-1; TRBD2 aligns across 9 bases. CDR1 and CDR2 from the germline V gene are LGHNT and FRNRAP. With 2 bases clipped from V and 2 bases from J, the junction kept 4 bases outside the gene matches. The CDR3 is made up of 16 amino acids. The CDR3 reads CASGLQAGGAYNEQFF. The CDR3 bases are TGTGCTAGTGGTTTGCAAGCGGGGGGAGCCTACAATGAGCAGTTCTTC.

In this sample, this clonotype turned up many times. J is TRBJ2-2 and V is TRBV20-1, with 8 bases fitting TRBD1. The trim removed 1 base at V and 6 bases at J, leaving 1 base unmatched. The CDR3 totals 13 residues. Germline CDR1 reads DFQATT; CDR2 reads SNEGSKA (reference sequence). The CDR3: CSARGRGPGELFF. The CDR3 region has the DNA TGCAGTGCTAGAGGCAGGGGGCCCGGGGAGCTGTTTTTT.

This clonotype was seen more than once but under ten times. This chain connects TRBV20-1 to TRBJ2-3; perhaps TRBD2 as D (6 bases). V was pared by 5 bases and J by 3 bases, with 15 bases between. This CDR3 spans 14 amino acids. Germline V gene sequence: CDR1 DFQATT, CDR2 SNEGSKA (reference sequence). The CDR3 loop reads CSAGGYPGTDTQYF. CDR3 nucleotides: TGCAGTGCTGGAGGGTATCCGGGAACAGATACGCAGTATTTT.

This clonotype appeared many times. In DNA, the CDR3 is TGTGCCAGCAGCTCCGACAGGGGATTCACCGGGGAGCTGTTTTTT. Its translation: CASSSDRGFTGELFF. J is TRBJ2-2 and V is TRBV7-6; 8 bases agree with TRBD1. V dropped 4 bases and J dropped 4; count of bases not matched to a gene: 5. This CDR3 has 15 amino acids. The V gene's germline CDR1 is SGHVS and CDR2 FNYEAQ.

This clonotype has at least ten counts. The chain recombines TRBV6-2 or TRBV6-3 with TRBJ2-1; D is perhaps TRBD2 (7 bases). The CDR3 contains 14 residues. Trimming cost V 10 bases and J 7 bases, with 20 bases left between them. Germline CDR1 reads MNHEY; CDR2 reads SVGEGT. CDR3 sequence: CATQRGGALNEQFF. CDR3 in DNA: TGTGCCACCCAAAGGGGGGGGGCTTTGAATGAGCAGTTCTTC.